This T cell receptor (beta chain) was recovered during a study of T-cell memory formation after mild COVID-19. TCRdb recomputed calls from the 5' RACE reads with MiXCR, one row per CDR3 protein. The data hold 140,000 to 150,000 distinct CDR3 sequences, with 25% observed a single time. The CDR3 sequence is 13 residues long. CDR1 is KGHDR and CDR2 is SFDVKD in the germline V gene. The V gene lost 7 bases and the J gene lost 5 bases, with 10 bases spanning the gap. The specimen was PBMCs or a T cell subset sorted from them (not recorded which). The J gene is TRBJ2-2, the V gene TRBV24-1; no firm D call. This receptor was taken from an adult woman who had mild COVID-19 (a few samples of this study predate the infection). Cell type and time point are not known. In DNA form, the CDR3 reads TGTGCCACCAGCTCTACGAGGACCGGGGAGCTGTTTTTT. It is translated as CATSSTRTGELFF.